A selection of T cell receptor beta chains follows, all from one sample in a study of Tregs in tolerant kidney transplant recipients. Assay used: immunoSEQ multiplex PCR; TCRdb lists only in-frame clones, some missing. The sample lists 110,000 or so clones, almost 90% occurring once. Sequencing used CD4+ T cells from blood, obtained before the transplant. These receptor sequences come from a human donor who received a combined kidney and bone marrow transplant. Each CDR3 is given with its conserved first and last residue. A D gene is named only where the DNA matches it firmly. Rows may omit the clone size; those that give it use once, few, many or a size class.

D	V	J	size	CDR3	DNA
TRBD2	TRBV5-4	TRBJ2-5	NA	CASSPTGGSGGRETQYF	TGTGCCAGCAGCCCAACCGGGGGTAGCGGGGGGAGAGAGACCCAGTACTTC
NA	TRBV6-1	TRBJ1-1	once	CASRVMLSNTEAFF	TGTGCCAGCCGGGTCATGTTATCAAACACTGAAGCTTTCTTT
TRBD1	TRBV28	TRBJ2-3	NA	CASVSPRDSYTDTQYF	TGTGCCAGCGTCTCCCCCCGGGACAGCTACACAGATACGCAGTATTTT
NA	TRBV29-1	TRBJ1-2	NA	CSVDGRANYGYTF	TGCAGCGTTGATGGGAGAGCTAACTATGGCTACACCTTC
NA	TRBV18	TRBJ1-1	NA	CASSPGPQGTEAFF	TGTGCCAGCTCACCCGGCCCTCAGGGCACTGAAGCTTTCTTT
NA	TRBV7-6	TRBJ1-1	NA	CASSLVGGETEAFF	TGTGCCAGCAGCTTAGTTGGGGGGGAGACTGAAGCTTTCTTT
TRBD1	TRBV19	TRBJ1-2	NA	CASSTTGQGPGGYTF	TGTGCCAGTAGTACCACAGGACAGGGGCCAGGAGGCTACACCTTC
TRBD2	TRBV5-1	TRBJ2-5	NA	CASSRVGPGLASETQYF	TGCGCCAGCAGCAGGGTGGGGCCGGGACTAGCTTCAGAGACCCAGTACTTC
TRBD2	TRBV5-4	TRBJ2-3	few	CASSRLAGGTDTQYF	TGTGCCAGCAGCAGACTAGCGGGGGGGACAGATACGCAGTATTTT
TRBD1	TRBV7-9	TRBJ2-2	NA	CASSADRGGTGELFF	TGTGCCAGCAGCGCCGACAGGGGAGGCACCGGGGAGCTGTTTTTT
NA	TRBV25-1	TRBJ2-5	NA	CASSESKGEETQYF	TGTGCCAGCAGTGAATCAAAGGGGGAGGAGACCCAGTACTTC
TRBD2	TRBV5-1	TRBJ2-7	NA	CASSLASGDYEQYF	TGCGCCAGCAGCTTGGCTAGCGGGGACTACGAGCAGTACTTC
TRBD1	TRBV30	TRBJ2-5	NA	CAQTKGTAEETQYF	TGTGCCCAAACCAAAGGGACAGCCGAAGAGACCCAGTACTTC
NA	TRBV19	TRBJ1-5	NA	CASSPRGLYSNQPQHF	TGTGCCAGTAGTCCCCGGGGACTTTATAGCAATCAGCCCCAGCATTTT
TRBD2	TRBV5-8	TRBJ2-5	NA	CASSLGERTRWETQYF	TGTGCCAGCAGCTTGGGGGAGCGGACTAGGTGGGAGACCCAGTACTTC
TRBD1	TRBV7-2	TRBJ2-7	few	CASSRQGTAYEQYF	TGTGCCAGCAGCCGACAGGGAACTGCCTACGAGCAGTACTTC
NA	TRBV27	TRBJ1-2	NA	CASSPDRQANYGYTF	TGTGCCAGCAGTCCGGACAGACAAGCTAACTATGGCTACACCTTC
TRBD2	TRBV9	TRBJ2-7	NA	CASSPVTTSGGYEQYF	TGTGCCAGCAGCCCAGTTACGACTAGCGGGGGCTACGAGCAGTACTTC
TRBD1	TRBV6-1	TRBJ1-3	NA	CASGGQLGNTIYF	TGTGCCAGCGGGGGACAGCTTGGAAACACCATATATTTT
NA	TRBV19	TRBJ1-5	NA	CASSIEARPQPQHF	TGTGCCAGTAGTATAGAAGCGCGTCCTCAGCCCCAGCATTTT
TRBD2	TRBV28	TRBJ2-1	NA	CASSLGLAGGGAEQFF	TGTGCCAGCAGTTTGGGACTAGCGGGAGGGGGGGCTGAGCAGTTCTTC
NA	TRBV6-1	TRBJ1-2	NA	CASNQQPYGYTF	TGTGCCAGCAATCAACAGCCATATGGCTACACCTTC
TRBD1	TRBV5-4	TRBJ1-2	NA	CASSVGTGKYGYTF	TGTGCCAGCAGCGTAGGGACAGGGAAATATGGCTACACCTTC
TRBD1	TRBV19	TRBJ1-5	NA	CASNRQGAGNQPQHF	TGTGCCAGTAATCGACAGGGGGCTGGAAATCAGCCCCAGCATTTT
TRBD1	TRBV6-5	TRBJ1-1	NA	CASSLDRATEAFF	TGTGCCAGCAGTTTAGACAGGGCCACTGAAGCTTTCTTT
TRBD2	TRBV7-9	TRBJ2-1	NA	CASSLAPGLAGGWYNEQFF	TGTGCCAGCAGCTTAGCCCCGGGACTAGCGGGGGGTTGGTACAATGAGCAGTTCTTC
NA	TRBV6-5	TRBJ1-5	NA	CASHTPGKSNQPQHF	TGTGCCAGCCATACTCCAGGGAAGAGCAATCAGCCCCAGCATTTT
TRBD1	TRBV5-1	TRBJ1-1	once	CASSIQGAAEAFF	TGCGCCAGCAGCATACAGGGGGCCGCTGAAGCTTTCTTT
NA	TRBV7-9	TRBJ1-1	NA	CASSLAGRSTEAFF	TGTGCCAGCAGCTTAGCAGGGAGAAGTACTGAAGCTTTCTTT
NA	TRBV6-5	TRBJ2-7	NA	CASSYLKGSGSYEQYF	TGTGCCAGCAGTTACTTGAAGGGTAGCGGTTCCTACGAGCAGTACTTC
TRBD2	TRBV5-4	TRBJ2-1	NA	CASSLGLAGAYNEQFF	TGTGCCAGCAGCCTGGGACTAGCGGGTGCCTACAATGAGCAGTTCTTC
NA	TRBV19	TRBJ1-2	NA	CASSITGDYGYTF	TGTGCCAGTAGTATCACCGGGGACTATGGCTACACCTTC
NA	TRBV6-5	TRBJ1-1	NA	CASTAGLGTEAFF	TGTGCCAGCACCGCAGGTCTTGGCACTGAAGCTTTCTTT
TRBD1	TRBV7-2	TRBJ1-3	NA	CASSNAGGAGNTIYF	TGTGCCAGCAGCAACGCAGGGGGTGCTGGAAACACCATATATTTT
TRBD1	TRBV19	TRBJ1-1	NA	CASRDRGLIRAFF	TGTGCCAGTAGGGACAGGGGGCTTATTCGAGCTTTCTTT
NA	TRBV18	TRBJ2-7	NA	CASSPPGRNEQYF	TGTGCCAGCTCACCACCGGGGCGCAACGAGCAGTACTTC
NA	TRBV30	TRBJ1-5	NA	CAWSYGNNQPQHF	TGTGCCTGGAGTTACGGGAATAATCAGCCCCAGCATTTT
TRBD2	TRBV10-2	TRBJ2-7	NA	CASTGTGPSGYYEQYF	TGCGCCAGCACCGGAACAGGACCTAGCGGCTACTACGAGCAGTACTTC
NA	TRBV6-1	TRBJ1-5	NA	CASSRRNQPQHF	TGTGCCAGCAGTCGCCGGAATCAGCCCCAGCATTTT
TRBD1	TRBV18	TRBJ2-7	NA	CASSHGRTGDYEQYF	TGTGCCAGCTCCCACGGGCGGACAGGGGACTACGAGCAGTACTTC
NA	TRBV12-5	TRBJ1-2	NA	CASGLVSGNYGYTF	TGTGCTAGTGGTTTGGTGTCCGGGAACTATGGCTACACCTTC
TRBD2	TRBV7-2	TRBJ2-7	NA	CASSFYPAGDSYEQYF	TGTGCCAGCAGCTTCTACCCCGCGGGGGACTCCTACGAGCAGTACTTC
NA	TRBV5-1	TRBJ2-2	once	CASTVTGSLTGELFF	TGCGCCAGCACCGTCACTGGTAGCTTAACCGGGGAGCTGTTTTTT
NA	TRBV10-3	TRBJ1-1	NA	CAISDGGNTEAFF	TGTGCCATCAGTGACGGGGGGAACACTGAAGCTTTCTTT
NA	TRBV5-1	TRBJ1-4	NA	CASSPGQNSNEKLFF	TGCGCCAGCAGCCCCGGACAGAATTCTAATGAAAAACTGTTTTTT
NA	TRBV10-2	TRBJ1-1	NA	CASSRVRDTEAFF	TGCGCCAGTTCTCGGGTTCGGGACACTGAAGCTTTCTTT
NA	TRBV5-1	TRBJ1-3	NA	CASSLAGQGNTIYF	TGCGCCAGCAGCTTGGCAGGGCAGGGCAACACCATATATTTT
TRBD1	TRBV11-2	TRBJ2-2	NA	CASRATGTGELFF	TGTGCCAGCAGGGCGACAGGGACCGGGGAGCTGTTTTTT
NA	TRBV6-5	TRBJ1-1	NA	CASSYGGMNTEAFF	TGTGCCAGCAGTTACGGGGGCATGAACACTGAAGCTTTCTTT